This TCR beta chain was recovered during a study of prognosis after radiotherapy for stage I lung cancer. Multiplex PCR, run in two rounds, amplified TCR beta CDR3 from genomic DNA. Primers were specific to each TRBV and TRBJ gene in first-round PCR. TCRdb passed the multiplex PCR reads through MiXCR, listing each CDR3 protein once. The profile shows roughly 30,000 distinct CDR3 sequences, around 41% of them singletons. Germline loops: CDR1 MNHEY, CDR2 SVGAGI. The ends were cut back, 2 bases at V and 5 bases at J, with 6 bases in the middle. CDR3 length: 12 residues. There are many counts of this clonotype.

The genes are TRBV6-5 and TRBJ2-5; no clear D. The clonotype originates from a donor aged 50 or older with non-small cell lung cancer. The sample here was PBMCs, taken before or after stereotactic body radiation therapy (not recorded which). CDR3 amino acids: CASSYVEETQYF. CDR3 in DNA: TGTGCCAGCAGTTACGTGGAGGAGACCCAGTACTTC.